These 15 T cell receptor beta chains originate from one sample sequenced in a study of T-cell reconstitution after alpha-beta-depleted transplantation in children. Preparation of the TCRbeta library involved a method that used unique molecular identifiers. TCRdb re-called the PCR reads through MiXCR, storing one row per CDR3 protein. The table shows 700,000 to 950,000 distinct CDR3 sequences, with roughly 15% occurring only once. The specimen comprised PBMCs, mostly from graft donor cells, sampled 360 days after TCRalphabeta/CD19-depleted stem cell transplant. Source of these receptors: a male patient younger than 18 who had a stem cell transplant for acute lymphoblastic leukemia, so the T cells may come from the graft donor.

In its sample, this clonotype was seen a few times. The V gene is TRBV5-1, the J gene TRBJ2-2; 10 nucleotides line up with TRBD1. The V gene end was trimmed by 4 bases and the J gene end by 4 bases; junction bases not matched to a gene: 7. In germline, CDR1 is SGHRS, CDR2 YFSETQ. There are 16 residues in the CDR3. The DNA of the CDR3 is TGCGCCAGCAGCCTATCGGGACAGGGGATCACCGGGGAGCTGTTTTTT. It specifies CASSLSGQGITGELFF.

This clonotype appeared a few times. The chain joins TRBV20-1 to TRBJ2-4; 10 nucleotides agree with TRBD1. This CDR3 contains 14 residues. Per germline, CDR1 DFQATT and CDR2 SNEGSKA (reference sequence). Trimming removed 6 bases from V and 1 base from J; junction bases left unmatched: 3. The CDR3 DNA reads as TGCAGTGCCGGGACAGGGGATGCCAAAAACATTCAGTACTTC. Translation gives CSAGTGDAKNIQYF.

This chain connects TRBV12-3 or TRBV12-4 to TRBJ2-7, with unresolved D. The CDR3 is made up of 14 amino acids. V lost 3 bases and J 7 bases, leaving 16 bases between the germline ends. The CDR3 here is CASSFTALSLEQYF. Written as DNA, the CDR3 is TGTGCCAGCAGTTTTACAGCCTTGTCACTAGAGCAGTACTTC.

At least ten counts were recorded for this clonotype. The chain links TRBV29-1 to TRBJ1-2, with a possible D match to TRBD1 (5 bases). In germline, CDR1 is SQVTM, CDR2 ANQGSEA. This CDR3 contains 12 residues. Deletions cut 5 bases from V and 5 bases from J, with 12 bases between. CDR3 loop: CSVLGVEYGYTF. CDR3 coding DNA: TGCAGCGTTCTAGGGGTCGAGTATGGCTACACCTTC.

This sequence joins TRBV7-2 and TRBJ2-3, with D maybe TRBD2 (6 bases). Trimming pared 0 bases from V and 6 bases from J, leaving 16 bases between. Germline lookup yields CDR1 SGHTA and CDR2 FQGNSA. The CDR3 consists of 16 residues. CDR3 nucleotide sequence: TGTGCCAGCAGCTTAGCTGGAGGGAATCGGGCCGATACGCAGTATTTT. It yields the protein CASSLAGGNRADTQYF.

This clonotype was detected only a few times. This chain connects TRBV7-2 to TRBJ2-1, with D possibly being TRBD1 (6 bases). V lost 5 bases and J 5 bases, leaving 13 bases between the germline ends. CDR1 is SGHTA, CDR2 FQGNSA, per germline. The CDR3 extends over 14 amino acids. The CDR3 here is CASSHPQGNNEQFF. DNA for the CDR3: TGTGCCAGCAGCCACCCCCAGGGGAACAATGAGCAGTTCTTC. The full variable domain, in which reference TRBV7-2 and TRBJ2-1 provide the parts outside the CDR3, is GAGVSQSPSNKVTEKGKDVELRCDPISGHTALYWYRQSLGQGLEFLIYFQGNSAPDKSGLPSDRFSAERTGGSVSTLTIQRTQQEDSAVYLCASSHPQGNNEQFFGPGTRLTVL.

This chain joins TRBV7-6 and TRBJ2-5, with 8 nucleotides matching TRBD2. V was clipped by 5 bases and J by 4 bases; unmatched bases: 6. Germline V CDR1 and CDR2: SGHVS, FNYEAQ. The CDR3 contains 14 residues. The CDR3 loop reads CASSRRTSSETQYF. DNA of the CDR3: TGTGCCAGCAGCCGAAGGACTAGCTCAGAGACCCAGTACTTC.

Concerning this clonotype itself: A read error may explain this, as a much larger clone is one base away. The chain joins TRBV7-2 to TRBJ2-2; D unresolved. Trimming removed 6 bases from V and 4 bases from J, with 9 bases in between. The CDR3 contains 13 residues. Per the germline V gene, CDR1 is SGHTA and CDR2 is FQGNSA. The CDR3 DNA follows: TGTGCCAGCAGTTGGGCCTCCACCGGGGAGCTGTTTTTT. Translation: CASSWASTGELFF.

The genes are TRBV6-5 and TRBJ1-1; D uncertain. Trimming pared 2 bases from V and 5 bases from J, leaving 9 bases between. The CDR3 sequence is 13 residues long. CDR1 is MNHEY and CDR2 is SVGAGI in the germline V gene. The CDR3 sequence is CASSYPSGTEAFF. The CDR3 bases are TGTGCCAGCAGTTACCCGTCGGGGACTGAAGCTTTCTTT.

J is TRBJ1-2 and V is TRBV11-2; no firm D call. Trimming took 2 bases from V and 4 from J, leaving 11 bases between them. The V gene's germline CDR1 is SGHAT and CDR2 FQNNGV. This CDR3 spans 14 amino acids. As DNA, the CDR3 is TGTGCCAGCAGCTTAATCCCTACAGCCTATGGCTACACCTTC. This codes for CASSLIPTAYGYTF.

V usage is TRBV7-2 and J usage is TRBJ2-2; 7 nucleotides match TRBD2. CDR3 length equals 15 residues. CDR1 SGHTA and CDR2 FQGNSA come from the germline V gene. V lost 3 bases, J lost 4 bases, and 5 bases stayed unmatched. This CDR3 is CASSFGLVATGELFF. CDR3 nucleotides: TGTGCCAGCAGCTTTGGACTAGTCGCCACCGGGGAGCTGTTTTTT. Filled out from reference TRBV7-2 and TRBJ2-2, the complete variable domain reads GAGVSQSPSNKVTEKGKDVELRCDPISGHTALYWYRQSLGQGLEFLIYFQGNSAPDKSGLPSDRFSAERTGGSVSTLTIQRTQQEDSAVYLCASSFGLVATGELFFGEGSRLTVL.

This clonotype was observed many times. This sequence joins TRBV7-6 and TRBJ2-3, with no clear D. Germline CDR1 reads SGHVS; CDR2 reads FNYEAQ. The CDR3 has 14 amino acids. V lost 1 base, J lost 2 bases, and 7 bases lay in between. In DNA, the CDR3 is TGTGCCAGCAGCTTAGTTGTGGTCACAGATACGCAGTATTTT. Translating gives CASSLVVVTDTQYF.

The chain joins TRBV12-3 or TRBV12-4 to TRBJ2-1; a possible D gene is TRBD2 (6 bases). Trimming pared 6 bases from V and 3 bases from J, leaving 15 bases between. The CDR3 is 15 residues long. CDR3 in amino acids: CASRRSGFGYNEQFF. CDR3 DNA: TGTGCCAGCAGAAGGAGCGGGTTTGGCTACAATGAGCAGTTCTTC.

This clonotype was counted between two and nine times. This chain links TRBV5-1 with TRBJ1-2; D is ambiguous. The germline V and J ends were trimmed by 0 bases and 4 bases, with 13 bases remaining between them. CDR1 is SGHRS, CDR2 YFSETQ, per germline. The CDR3 totals 15 residues. Here the CDR3 reads CASSLESLLAYGYTF. The CDR3 coding sequence is TGCGCCAGCAGCTTGGAATCACTACTAGCCTATGGCTACACCTTC.

This chain joins TRBV20-1 and TRBJ2-7; 9 bases fit TRBD1. Germline CDR1 DFQATT, CDR2 SNEGSKA (reference sequence). The CDR3 runs to 16 residues. The V segment lost 3 bases and the J segment 3 bases; nucleotides outside the gene matches: 12. CDR3 nucleotides: TGCAGTGCTAGCGCTTATGGACAGGGGATATTCTACGAGCAGTACTTC. Amino acids: CSASAYGQGIFYEQYF.